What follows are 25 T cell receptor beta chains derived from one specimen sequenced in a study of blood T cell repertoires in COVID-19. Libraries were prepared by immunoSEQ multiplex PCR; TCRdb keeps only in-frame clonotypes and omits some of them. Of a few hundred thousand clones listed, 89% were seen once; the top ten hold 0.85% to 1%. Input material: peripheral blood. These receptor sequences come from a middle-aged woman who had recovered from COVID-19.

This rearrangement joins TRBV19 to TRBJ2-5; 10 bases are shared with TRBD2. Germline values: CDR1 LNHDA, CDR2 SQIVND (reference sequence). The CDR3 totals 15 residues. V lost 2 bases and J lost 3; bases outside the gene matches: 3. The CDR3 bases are TGTGCCAGTAGTATACTAGCGGGAGAAAAAGAGACCCAGTACTTC. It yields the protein CASSILAGEKETQYF.

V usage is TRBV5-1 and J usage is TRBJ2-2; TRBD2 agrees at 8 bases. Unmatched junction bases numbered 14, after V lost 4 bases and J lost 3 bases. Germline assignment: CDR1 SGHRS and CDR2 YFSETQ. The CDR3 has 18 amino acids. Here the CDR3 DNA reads TGCGCCAGCAGCCTCGCAGGAAGCGGGAGTCCGTACACCGGGGAGCTGTTTTTT. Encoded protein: CASSLAGSGSPYTGELFF.

In DNA form, the CDR3 reads TGTGCCAGCAGTTTTACTAGCGGGAGGACCGGGGAGCTGTTTTTT. Amino acid sequence: CASSFTSGRTGELFF. The rearrangement joins TRBV27 to TRBJ2-2, with 12 bases lining up with TRBD2. This CDR3 is 15 amino acids long. Germline-derived CDR1 and CDR2 are MNHEY and SMNVEV (reference sequence). Trimming removed 3 bases from V and 5 bases from J; junction bases left unmatched: 1.

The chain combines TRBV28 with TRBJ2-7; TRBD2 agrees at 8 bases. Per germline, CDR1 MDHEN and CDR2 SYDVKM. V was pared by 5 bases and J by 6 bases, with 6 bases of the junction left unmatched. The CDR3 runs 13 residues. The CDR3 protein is CASSRRLASEQYF. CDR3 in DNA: TGTGCCAGCAGTCGAAGACTAGCGAGCGAGCAGTACTTC.

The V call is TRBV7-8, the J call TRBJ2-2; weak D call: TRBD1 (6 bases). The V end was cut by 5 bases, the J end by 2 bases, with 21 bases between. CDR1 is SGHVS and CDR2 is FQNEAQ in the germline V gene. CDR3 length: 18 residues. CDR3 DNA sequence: TGTGCCAGCAGCCACGAATTATCCGGGACAACAAACACCGGGGAGCTGTTTTTT. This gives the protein CASSHELSGTTNTGELFF.

The CDR3 here is CASSQAAVRGREKLFF. CDR3 sequence (DNA): TGTGCCAGCAGCCAAGCGGCAGTCAGGGGGCGGGAAAAACTGTTTTTT. The rearrangement uses TRBV3-1 (or the pseudogene TRBV3-2) and TRBJ1-4, with 8 bases fitting TRBD1. This CDR3 comprises 16 residues. Trimming took 1 base from V and 8 from J; bases not matched to a gene: 9. Germline CDR1 reads LGHDT; CDR2 reads YNNKEL (reference sequence).

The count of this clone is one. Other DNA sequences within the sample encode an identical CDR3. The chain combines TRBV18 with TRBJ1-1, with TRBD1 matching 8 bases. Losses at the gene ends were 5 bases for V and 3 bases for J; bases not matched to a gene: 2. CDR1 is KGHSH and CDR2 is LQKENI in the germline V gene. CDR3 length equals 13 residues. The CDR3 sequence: CASSLTGDTEAFF. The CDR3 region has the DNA TGTGCCAGCTCATTGACAGGGGACACTGAAGCTTTCTTT. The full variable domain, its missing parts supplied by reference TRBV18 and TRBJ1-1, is NAGVMQNPRHLVRRRGQEARLRCSPMKGHSHVYWYRQLPEEGLKFMVYLQKENIIDESGMPKERFSAEFPKEGPSILRIQQVVRGDSAAYFCASSLTGDTEAFFGQGTRLTVV.

CDR3 bases: TGTGCCTGGAGGCGGGGTAAGGATGAAAAACTGTTTTTT. This encodes CAWRRGKDEKLFF. This chain uses TRBV30 with TRBJ1-4, with D unclear. CDR1 and CDR2 (germline): GTSNPN, SVGIG (reference sequence). The CDR3 contains 13 residues. Trimming shortened V by 3 bases and J by 6 bases, and 11 bases separated the two germline ends.

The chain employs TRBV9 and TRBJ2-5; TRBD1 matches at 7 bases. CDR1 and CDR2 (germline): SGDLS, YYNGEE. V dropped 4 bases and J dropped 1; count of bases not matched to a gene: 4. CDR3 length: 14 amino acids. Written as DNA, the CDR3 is TGTGCCAGCAGCTCGGACAGGATCCAAGAGACCCAGTACTTC. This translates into CASSSDRIQETQYF.

The CDR3 DNA sequence: TGTGCCAGCAGCGTAAACGAGGGACCAGGGGCCGAGCAGTACTTC. Translating gives CASSVNEGPGAEQYF. The chain uses TRBV9 and TRBJ2-7, with TRBD1 as a possible D gene (6 bases). V was clipped by 1 base and J by 6 bases, with 17 bases between them. The CDR3 has 15 residues. CDR1 SGDLS and CDR2 YYNGEE come from the germline V gene.

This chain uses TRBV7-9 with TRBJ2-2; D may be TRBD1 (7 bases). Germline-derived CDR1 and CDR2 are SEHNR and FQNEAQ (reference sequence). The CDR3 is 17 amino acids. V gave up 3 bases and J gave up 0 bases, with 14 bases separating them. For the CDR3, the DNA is TGTGCCAGCAGCTTCCAGGGGGGCTCCGCGAACACCGGGGAGCTGTTTTTT. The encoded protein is CASSFQGGSANTGELFF.

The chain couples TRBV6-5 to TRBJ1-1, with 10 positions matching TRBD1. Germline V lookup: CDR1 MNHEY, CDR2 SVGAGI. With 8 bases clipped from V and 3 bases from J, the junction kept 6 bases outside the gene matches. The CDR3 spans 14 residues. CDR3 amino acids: CASGLGTGDTEAFF. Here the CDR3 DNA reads TGTGCCAGCGGTCTCGGGACAGGGGACACTGAAGCTTTCTTT.

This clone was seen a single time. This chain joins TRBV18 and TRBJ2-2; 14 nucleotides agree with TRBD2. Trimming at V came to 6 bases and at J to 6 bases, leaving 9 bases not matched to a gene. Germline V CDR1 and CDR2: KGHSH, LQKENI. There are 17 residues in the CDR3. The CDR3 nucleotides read TGTGCCAGCTCTCGGACTAGCGGGAGGTCCCCCTCCGGGGAGCTGTTTTTT. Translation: CASSRTSGRSPSGELFF.

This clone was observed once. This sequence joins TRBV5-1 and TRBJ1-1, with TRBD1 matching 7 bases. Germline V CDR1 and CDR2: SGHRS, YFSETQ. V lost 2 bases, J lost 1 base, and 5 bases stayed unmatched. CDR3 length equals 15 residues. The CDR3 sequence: CASSLTWTGNTEAFF. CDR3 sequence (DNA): TGCGCCAGCAGCTTAACCTGGACAGGGAACACTGAAGCTTTCTTT.

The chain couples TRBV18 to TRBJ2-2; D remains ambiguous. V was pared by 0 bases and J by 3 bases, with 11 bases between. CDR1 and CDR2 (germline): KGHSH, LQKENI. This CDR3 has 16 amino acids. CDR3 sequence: CASSPPTTRDTGELFF. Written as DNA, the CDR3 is TGTGCCAGCTCACCACCGACGACACGAGACACCGGGGAGCTGTTTTTT. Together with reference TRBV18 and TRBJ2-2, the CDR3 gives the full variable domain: NAGVMQNPRHLVRRRGQEARLRCSPMKGHSHVYWYRQLPEEGLKFMVYLQKENIIDESGMPKERFSAEFPKEGPSILRIQQVVRGDSAAYFCASSPPTTRDTGELFFGEGSRLTVL.

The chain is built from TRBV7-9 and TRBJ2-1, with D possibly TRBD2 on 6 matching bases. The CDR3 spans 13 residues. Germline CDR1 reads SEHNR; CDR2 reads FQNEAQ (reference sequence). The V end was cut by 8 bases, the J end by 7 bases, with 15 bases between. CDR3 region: CASGAGWLNEQFF. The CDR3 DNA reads TGTGCCAGCGGGGCGGGATGGTTGAATGAGCAGTTCTTC.

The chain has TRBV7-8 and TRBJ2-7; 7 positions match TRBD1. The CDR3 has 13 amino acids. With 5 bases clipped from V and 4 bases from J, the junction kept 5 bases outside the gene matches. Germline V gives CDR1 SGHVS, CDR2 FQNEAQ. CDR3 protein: CASSRDSFYEQYF. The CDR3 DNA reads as TGTGCCAGCAGCAGGGACAGTTTTTACGAGCAGTACTTC.

The DNA of the CDR3 is TGTGCCTGGAGTGTAGGAGGACCCTCTGGGGCCAACGTCCTGACTTTC. It codes for CAWSVGGPSGANVLTF. V and J are TRBV30 and TRBJ2-6; TRBD2 might be the D (5 bases). Between the trimmed V and J ends, which lost 0 bases and 0 bases, there was a span of 9 bases. Germline CDR1 reads GTSNPN; CDR2 reads SVGIG (reference sequence). There are 16 residues in the CDR3.

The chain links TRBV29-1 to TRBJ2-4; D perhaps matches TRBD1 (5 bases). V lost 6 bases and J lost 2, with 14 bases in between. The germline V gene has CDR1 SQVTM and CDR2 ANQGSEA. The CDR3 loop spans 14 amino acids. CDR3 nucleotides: TGCAGCGTGAAAGGGGCACCTCCCAAAAACATTCAGTACTTC. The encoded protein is CSVKGAPPKNIQYF.

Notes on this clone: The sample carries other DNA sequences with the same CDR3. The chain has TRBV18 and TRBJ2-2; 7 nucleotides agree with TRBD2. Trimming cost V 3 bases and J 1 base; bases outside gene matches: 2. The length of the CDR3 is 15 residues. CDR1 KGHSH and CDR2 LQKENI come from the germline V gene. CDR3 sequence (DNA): TGTGCCAGCTCACCTCCTAGCGGGAACACCGGGGAGCTGTTTTTT. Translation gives CASSPPSGNTGELFF.

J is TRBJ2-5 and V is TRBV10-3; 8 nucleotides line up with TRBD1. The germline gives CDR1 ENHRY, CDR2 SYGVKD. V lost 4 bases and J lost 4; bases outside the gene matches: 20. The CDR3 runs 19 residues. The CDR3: CAISGSRGASTGGGETQYF. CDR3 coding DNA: TGTGCCATCAGTGGTTCTCGTGGGGCCTCAACAGGGGGAGGAGAGACCCAGTACTTC.

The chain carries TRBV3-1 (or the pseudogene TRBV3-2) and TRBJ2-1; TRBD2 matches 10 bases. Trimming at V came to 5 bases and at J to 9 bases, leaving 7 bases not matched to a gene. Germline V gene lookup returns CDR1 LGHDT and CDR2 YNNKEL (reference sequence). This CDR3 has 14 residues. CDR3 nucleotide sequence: TGTGCCAGCAGCGCACTAGCGGGATGGGTTGAGCAGTTCTTC. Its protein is CASSALAGWVEQFF.

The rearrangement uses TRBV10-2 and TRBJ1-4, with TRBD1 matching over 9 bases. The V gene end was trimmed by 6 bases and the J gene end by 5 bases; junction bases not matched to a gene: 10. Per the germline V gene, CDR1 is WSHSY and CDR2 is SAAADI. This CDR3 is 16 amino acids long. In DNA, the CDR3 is TGCGCCAGCAGCGGCGCCTGGACAGGGGTAAATGAAAAACTGTTTTTT. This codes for CASSGAWTGVNEKLFF.

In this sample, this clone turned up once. CDR3 bases: TGTGCCAGCAGCCAAGATAGGGGTAATAATGAGCAGTTCTTC. It yields the protein CASSQDRGNNEQFF. The chain joins TRBV3-1 (or the pseudogene TRBV3-2) to TRBJ2-1; a weak D match, TRBD1 (5 bases). The CDR3 has 14 residues. V was trimmed by 0 bases and J by 7 bases, leaving 10 bases between them. The V gene's germline CDR1 is LGHDT and CDR2 YNNKEL (reference sequence).

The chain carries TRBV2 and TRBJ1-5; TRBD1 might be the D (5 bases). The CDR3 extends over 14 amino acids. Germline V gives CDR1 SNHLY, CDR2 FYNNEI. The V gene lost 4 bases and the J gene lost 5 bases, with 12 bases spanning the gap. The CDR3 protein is CASSAQGGYQPQHF. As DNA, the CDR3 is TGTGCCAGCAGTGCGCAGGGTGGCTATCAGCCCCAGCATTTT.